Listed below are T cell receptor beta chains from one sample, sequenced in a study of T cell clusters in autoimmune cytopenias. One entry per CDR3 protein, without DNA, is what TCRdb gives after re-calling the multiplex PCR reads. The sample data list over 6,500 distinct CDR3 sequences. These data also formed part of another study, on T cell repertoires in aging, cancer and after chemotherapy.

The sequenced material came from peripheral blood. The receptors stem from a human donor in good health. CDR3s include the opening cysteine and the closing phenylalanine or tryptophan. Rows give clone size only sometimes, using once, few, many, or a class for an expanded clone.

clone size	V gene	CDR3 length	J gene	CDR3 protein
.	TRBV12-3/TRBV12-4	14	TRBJ1-1	CASSFLGGDTEAFF
.	TRBV20-1	12	TRBJ2-3	CSAFGSTDTQYF
.	TRBV18	16	TRBJ2-7	CASSAQTGRFSYEQYF
.	TRBV12-3/TRBV12-4	16	TRBJ2-3	CASSSFRDSYTDTQYF
.	TRBV11-2	15	TRBJ2-1	CASSRAGGQGNEQFF
.	TRBV12-3/TRBV12-4	13	TRBJ1-2	CASTPGRTYGYTF
medium-sized	TRBV19	13	TRBJ2-7	CASSIGRGAEQYF
.	TRBV27	18	TRBJ2-7	CASSLGLAGGNRAYEQYF
medium-sized	TRBV19	14	TRBJ1-4	CASSNDRVNEKLFF
.	TRBV6-6	16	TRBJ1-5	CASREVGGRSNQPQHF
.	TRBV5-4	16	TRBJ2-1	CASSWGSPRSYNEQFF
medium-sized	TRBV6-5	19	TRBJ2-3	CASAILVLAFPRDTDTQYF
medium-sized	TRBV27	16	TRBJ2-3	CASSPSGVTSTDTQYF
medium-sized	TRBV7-6	17	TRBJ2-6	CASSLDADSSGANVLTF
medium-sized	TRBV6-5	15	TRBJ2-3	CASSYGDRGADTQYF
medium-sized	TRBV6-2/TRBV6-3	11	TRBJ1-2	CASSYSGDYTF
.	TRBV19	14	TRBJ2-7	CASKMGLADYEQYF
.	TRBV6-1	16	TRBJ1-3	CASSASQVYSGNTIYF
.	TRBV6-5	14	TRBJ2-7	CASSYSKAGYEQYF
.	TRBV5-6	18	TRBJ1-4	CASSTLVGTGAPSEKLFF
medium-sized	TRBV15	15	TRBJ2-5	CATSRGLAGQETQYF
.	TRBV15	18	TRBJ2-7	CATSRGTGGTSGKFRQYF
medium-sized	TRBV12-3/TRBV12-4	15	TRBJ2-7	CASSLRAAGSYEQYF
.	TRBV30	12	TRBJ1-5	CALDRGNQPQHF
medium-sized	TRBV5-4	15	TRBJ2-2	CASSTRTGLTGELFF
large	TRBV15	17	TRBJ2-2	CATSRDRGGPGTGELFF
.	TRBV15	15	TRBJ2-7	CATSRDRGVQDEQYF
.	TRBV27	13	TRBJ2-1	CASSPRTNNEQFF
large	TRBV29-1	13	TRBJ2-1	CSVGTGFANEQFF
.	TRBV6-1	13	TRBJ1-1	CASSDQKNTEAFF
.	TRBV11-2	15	TRBJ2-1	CASSLSGTGYNEQFF
.	TRBV5-4	16	TRBJ2-3	CASSPGLAGDTDTQYF
.	TRBV28	11	TRBJ2-2	CASSLRGELFF
.	TRBV5-6	20	TRBJ1-3	CASSLAGQGARLTTGNTIYF
.	TRBV6-1	15	TRBJ2-1	CASSVVGTSVAEQFF
.	TRBV7-9	16	TRBJ1-6	CASRSGTGAFNSPLHF
.	TRBV5-4	15	TRBJ2-5	CASSTWTARQETQYF
.	TRBV15	15	TRBJ2-5	CATRFSAKGSETQYF
medium-sized	TRBV7-6	14	TRBJ2-2	CASSYSDRADELFF
.	TRBV30	13	TRBJ1-4	CAWKGGLGEKLFF
medium-sized	TRBV19	15	TRBJ1-5	CASSILTGSYQPQHF
.	TRBV10-3	14	TRBJ1-2	CAINPGSTPYGYTF
.	TRBV6-2/TRBV6-3	14	TRBJ1-1	CASSYVAGGTEAFF
medium-sized	TRBV27	15	TRBJ2-1	CASSVVAMGEDEQFF
medium-sized	TRBV19	14	TRBJ2-1	CASSIQVRGTSLIF
.	TRBV6-1	17	TRBJ2-3	CASSGPRTSGGADTQYF
.	TRBV5-4	13	TRBJ2-3	CASSFERADTQYF
medium-sized	TRBV30	14	TRBJ2-3	CAWRTFSSTDTQYF
.	TRBV5-6	14	TRBJ2-2	CASRRLAGTGELFF
.	TRBV6-5	12	TRBJ2-7	CASSRDSNEQYF
.	TRBV10-3	13	TRBJ2-2	CAIRTNGGGELFF
medium-sized	TRBV15	15	TRBJ2-2	CATGVDRPNTGELFF
.	TRBV19	15	TRBJ1-3	CASSPGSTGLRTIYF
.	TRBV30	13	TRBJ2-7	CAWSLQQGYEQYF